This T cell receptor (beta chain) was identified during a study of T-cell memory formation after mild COVID-19. Background on the study: The TCR clusters were mostly specific to one donor.

TCRdb reanalysed the 5' RACE reads using MiXCR and keeps one entry per CDR3 protein. The sample has about 140,000 distinct CDR3 sequences; more than 13% are singletons. In germline, CDR1 is MNHEY, CDR2 SVGAGI. The CDR3 is 17 amino acids. The V segment lost 5 bases and the J segment 7 bases; nucleotides outside the gene matches: 19. Sequenced material: PBMCs or a T cell subset sorted from them (not recorded which). The chain uses TRBV6-5 and TRBJ2-5; 7 positions agree with TRBD2. This TCR derives from an adult woman who had mild COVID-19 (a few samples of this study predate the infection). Cell type and time point are not known. CDR3 region: CASSPFWNGGGDVTQYF. The CDR3 bases are TGTGCCAGCAGTCCCTTCTGGAATGGGGGGGGGGACGTGACCCAGTACTTC.